This record concerns one TCR beta chain sequence. Its antigen is unidentified. From germline, CDR1 is LGHDT and CDR2 YNNKEL (reference sequence). Trimming stripped 2 bases from V and 3 bases from J, with 14 bases between. The CDR3 is 15 amino acids. The data derive from a study of CD4 T cells in relation to SARS-CoV-2 and coronaviruses. Study details: Convalescent donors were aged about 21 to 72, with median roughly 38 years.

Only in-frame clones appear in the TCRdb table, and some are missing; sequencing was by immunoSEQ multiplex PCR. The sample includes about 47,000 clones, approximately 80% of them seen just once. This chain joins TRBV3-1 (or the pseudogene TRBV3-2) and TRBJ2-7; tentative D call: TRBD2 (6 bases). Material for sequencing was naive CD4+ T cells from PBMCs, cultured in vitro. The subset: naive CD4+ T cells isolated by negative enrichment. The TCR sequence derives from an adult with COVID-19. DNA of the CDR3: TGTGCCAGCAGCCAACAGGGAGGCCGATTCTACGAGCAGTACTTC. It yields the protein CASSQQGGRFYEQYF.